This T cell receptor beta chain was found in a study of identical twins. The CDR3 loop spans 13 amino acids. Germline CDR1 and CDR2: SQVTM and ANQGSEA. Trimming removed 4 bases at V and 2 bases at J, with 12 bases between. A universal primer site was added by template switching, and unique molecular identifiers were carried by the cDNA. TCRdb passed the 5' RACE reads through MiXCR, listing each CDR3 protein once. Of some 240,000 distinct CDR3 sequences detected, about 8% appear once; the ten largest clones hold 3% to 3.5%. This clonotype was counted a few times. Its antigen is still unknown. Whole-study findings and limits: Researchers reported excess low generation probability among twin-shared out-of-frame alpha sequences. Weaker excess sharing between twins was seen in beta out-of-frame sequences.

The same data also went into a second study, on yellow fever vaccine responses in identical twins. That publication notes: Reportedly, twins showed a vaccine T cell response that looked partly convergent and partly personalized.

The receptor was isolated from a woman between 18 and 29 years old in good health. Input material: CD8+ T cells sorted from blood. The V gene is TRBV29-1, the J gene TRBJ2-7; D may be TRBD1 or TRBD2 (5 bases each). CDR3 in DNA: TGCAGCGTTGGATTGGGGACGGCCTACGAGCAGTACTTC. Residues: CSVGLGTAYEQYF.